This T cell receptor beta chain was identified during a study of cytomegalovirus exposure and HLA in healthy donors. Study in general: The 550 to 700 first-cohort repertoires and the 95 to 150 validation repertoires shared the same platform, a later analysis reported.

Findings of the study overall: Specificity of a few CMV-associated chains for CMV antigens was verified in vitro.

Using immunoSEQ multiplex PCR, the repertoire was profiled, and TCRdb retains in-frame clones only, with some absent. The table includes under 400,000 clones, roughly 89% detected once. Separation from the roughly 670-subject first cohort characterized the roughly 130-subject validation cohort, to which the donors belonged. Notes on this clone: Its antigen is as yet unknown.

The germline gives CDR1 MNHNS, CDR2 SASEGT. Between the trimmed V and J ends, which lost 2 bases and 5 bases, there was a span of 12 bases. This CDR3 has 15 residues. Sequencing was done on a sample of PBMCs. This receptor was identified in a woman between 18 and 29 years old in good health and CMV-seronegative. The chain is built from TRBV6-1 and TRBJ1-4, with no clear D. DNA for the CDR3: TGTGCCAGCAGTGAACCGGGTGAGCCGAATGAAAAACTGTTTTTT. Translation gives CASSEPGEPNEKLFF.